Below, 10 T cell receptor beta chains from the same sample are listed, as sequenced in a study of blood T cell repertoires in COVID-19 (dated by TCRdb to the early 2020s). Library preparation employed the immunoSEQ multiplex PCR assay. Held by TCRdb, this immuneACCESS table contains in-frame sequences only and omits some clones. Under half of the omission traces to an unresolved V gene where checked; the cause of the rest is unknown. Counted in this sample were under 250,000 clones; roughly three quarters of them appeared once. Roughly 5.7% of the sample belongs to the ten largest clones. Sequencing was done on a sample of peripheral blood. These receptors were collected from a woman between 40 and 50 years old with COVID-19, enrolled during active disease.

V gene TRBV7-9 combines with J gene TRBJ1-1; 8 bases align to TRBD1. Germline CDR1 is SEHNR and CDR2 is FQNEAQ (reference sequence). J was trimmed by 8 bases and V by 3 bases; bases with no gene match: 8. CDR3 length: 14 amino acids. DNA for the CDR3: TGTGCCAGCAGCTTGAGGTGGGACAGGCCCGAAGCTTTCTTT. This encodes CASSLRWDRPEAFF. The whole variable domain, filled in from reference TRBV7-9 and TRBJ1-1, reads DTGVSQNPRHKITKRGQNVTFRCDPISEHNRLYWYRQTLGQGPEFLTYFQNEAQLEKSRLLSDRFSAERPKGSFSTLEIQRTEQGDSAMYLCASSLRWDRPEAFFGQGTRLTVV.

This clone came up once. V is TRBV12-3 or TRBV12-4 and J is TRBJ2-2; D unresolved. The CDR3 loop spans 13 amino acids. The V end was cut by 1 base, the J end by 6 bases, with 6 bases between. The CDR3: CASSLGGPGELFF. The CDR3 DNA reads as TGTGCCAGCAGTTTAGGTGGGCCCGGGGAGCTGTTTTTT.

This clone was detected only a few times. This chain's CDR3 is CASSETGQTYGYTF. The CDR3, as DNA: TGCGCCAGCAGTGAGACGGGACAGACCTATGGCTACACCTTC. The chain uses TRBV10-2 and TRBJ1-2, with 7 nucleotides matching TRBD1. V shed 2 bases and J 4 bases; nucleotides not matched to a gene: 4. The CDR3 consists of 14 residues. The germline CDR1 and CDR2 sequences are WSHSY and SAAADI.

This sequence joins TRBV7-2 and TRBJ1-4; 9 bases agree with TRBD1. The CDR3 runs to 16 residues. With 4 bases clipped from V and 8 bases from J, the junction kept 11 bases outside the gene matches. The germline V gene encodes CDR1 SGHTA and CDR2 FQGNSA. CDR3 coding DNA: TGTGCCAGCAGCTCCGCCCCGGGACAGGGTAAAGAAAAACTGTTTTTT. Amino acids: CASSSAPGQGKEKLFF.

The chain couples TRBV6-2 or TRBV6-3 to TRBJ2-1; 7 bases map to TRBD1. This CDR3 is built from 15 residues. The germline gives CDR1 MNHEY, CDR2 SVGEGT. V gave up 5 bases and J gave up 6 bases; unmatched junction bases: 10. This CDR3 is CASSNPTGLGNEQFF. In DNA, the CDR3 is TGTGCCAGCAGTAACCCGACAGGGCTTGGCAATGAGCAGTTCTTC.

This clone was counted a single time. The chain has TRBV5-4 and TRBJ2-3, with 13 bases lining up with TRBD2. There are 17 residues in the CDR3. The V and J ends lost 0 bases and 1 base, in that order; junction bases with no gene match: 2. Per the germline V gene, CDR1 is SGHNT and CDR2 is YYREEE (reference sequence). CDR3 sequence (DNA): TGTGCCAGCAGCTTGGCCGGACTAGCGGGGGGCACAGATACGCAGTATTTT. This codes for CASSLAGLAGGTDTQYF.

The gene calls are TRBV7-8 and TRBJ2-2, with 14 bases aligning to TRBD2. Germline CDR1 SGHVS, CDR2 FQNEAQ. Germline trimming cut 4 bases from V and 9 bases from J; bases unmatched to any gene: 7. This CDR3 has 16 amino acids. CDR3 sequence reads: CASSWTTSGGARELFF. CDR3 DNA sequence: TGTGCCAGCAGCTGGACGACTAGCGGGGGGGCGAGGGAGCTGTTTTTT.

The rearrangement links TRBV5-5 to TRBJ2-5, with D perhaps TRBD2 (6 bases). Between the trimmed V and J ends, which lost 5 bases and 2 bases, there was a span of 16 bases. The germline V gene encodes CDR1 SGHKS and CDR2 YYEKEE (reference sequence). The CDR3 extends over 15 amino acids. CDR3 sequence (DNA): TGTGCCAGCAGTCGGACGACGGACTATCAAGAGACCCAGTACTTC. The encoded protein is CASSRTTDYQETQYF. The entire variable domain, with the rest obtained from reference TRBV5-5 and TRBJ2-5, is as follows: DAGVTQSPTHLIKTRGQQVTLRCSPISGHKSVSWYQQVLGQGPQFIFQYYEKEERGRGNFPDRFSARQFPNYSSELNVNALLLGDSALYLCASSRTTDYQETQYFGPGTRLLVL.

This clone was observed a handful of times. V and J are TRBV9 and TRBJ2-7; 11 nucleotides align to TRBD2. The CDR3 contains 14 residues. The ends lost 3 bases at V and 1 base at J; junction bases unmatched: 0. Per germline, CDR1 SGDLS and CDR2 YYNGEE. CDR3 nucleotides: TGTGCCAGCAGCGGACTAGCGGGATCCTACGAGCAGTACTTC. Amino acids: CASSGLAGSYEQYF.

The V gene is TRBV5-6, the J gene TRBJ1-2, with D uncertain. V dropped 4 bases and J dropped 5 bases, with 18 bases sitting between them. This CDR3 has 15 residues. Per germline, CDR1 SGHDT and CDR2 YYEEEE. The CDR3 loop is CASSLRNRGWYGYTF. The CDR3 DNA follows: TGTGCCAGCAGCCTACGGAACCGGGGTTGGTATGGCTACACCTTC.